These T cell receptor beta chains were read from a single sample in a study of T cell responses to AZD1222 COVID-19 vaccine. Data came from immunoSEQ multiplex PCR; TCRdb stores just in-frame clones and leaves some out. The table includes tens of thousands of clones, over 80% detected once. The sequencing here drew on peripheral blood, taken on day 0 of AZD1222 vaccination. The receptors here all came from an adult in good health. Both conserved end residues are part of each CDR3. The order of the fields is D gene, J gene, clone size, V gene, CDR3 DNA, CDR3 protein. A D gene is named only where the DNA matches it firmly. Not every row has a clone size; where given, it reads once, few, many or a size class.

D: NA
J: TRBJ1-4
size: few
V: TRBV9
DNA: TGTGCCAGCAGCGTAGAAGAGGGGCGTCTTGGGGAAAAACTGTTTTTT
CDR3: CASSVEEGRLGEKLFF

D: NA
J: TRBJ1-2
size: NA
V: TRBV5-5
DNA: TGTGCCAGCAGCTTTGGACTGTATAACTATGGCTACACCTTC
CDR3: CASSFGLYNYGYTF

D: TRBD2
J: TRBJ2-3
size: once
V: TRBV7-6
DNA: TGTGCCAGCAGCGCGACTAGCGGGAACACAGATACGCAGTATTTT
CDR3: CASSATSGNTDTQYF

D: NA
J: TRBJ2-1
size: NA
V: TRBV6-1
DNA: TGTGCCAGCAGTGAATATGGGATCTCCCCTGAGCAGTTCTTC
CDR3: CASSEYGISPEQFF

D: TRBD1
J: TRBJ2-3
size: NA
V: TRBV27
DNA: TGTGCCAGCAGTTCCTTCGGGGACAGGGTCACAGATACGCAGTATTTT
CDR3: CASSSFGDRVTDTQYF

D: NA
J: TRBJ2-1
size: NA
V: TRBV7-2
DNA: TGTGCCAGCAGCCGGGGCCCGGCAGGGGAAATCGGGCAGTTCTTC
CDR3: CASSRGPAGEIGQFF

D: TRBD1
J: TRBJ1-1
size: NA
V: TRBV9
DNA: TGTGCCAGCAGCGCCAGGGGGTTTGACACTGAAGCTTTCTTT
CDR3: CASSARGFDTEAFF

D: NA
J: TRBJ2-6
size: NA
V: TRBV4-1
DNA: TGCGCCAGCAGCCAAACAGCCGGCTCTGGGGCCAACGTCCTGACTTTC
CDR3: CASSQTAGSGANVLTF

D: TRBD1
J: TRBJ2-7
size: few
V: TRBV29-1
DNA: TGCAGCGTTGAAGATGGAGGACAGGGGGAGGACGAGCAGTACTTC
CDR3: CSVEDGGQGEDEQYF

D: TRBD1
J: TRBJ2-7
size: NA
V: TRBV7-9
DNA: TGTGCCAGCAGCCGCCGAGGGGGCGCAGGGAAATTTCCCTACGAGCAGTACTTC
CDR3: CASSRRGGAGKFPYEQYF

D: TRBD2
J: TRBJ2-3
size: NA
V: TRBV24-1
DNA: TGTGCCACCAGTGATGCCGGGACTAGCGGGAGGTCCACAGATACGCAGTATTTT
CDR3: CATSDAGTSGRSTDTQYF

D: NA
J: TRBJ2-7
size: NA
V: TRBV9
DNA: TGTGCCAGCAGCGAAGGGGGTACTTGGGGAGCCGAGCAGTACTTC
CDR3: CASSEGGTWGAEQYF

D: TRBD2
J: TRBJ2-5
size: NA
V: TRBV7-2
DNA: TGTGCCAGCAGCCCCACAGGGCGCGGGGGGGCCATGGAGACCCAGTACTTC
CDR3: CASSPTGRGGAMETQYF

D: NA
J: TRBJ1-3
size: NA
V: TRBV6-1
DNA: TGTGCCAGCAGTGAGCTCTCTGGAAACACCATATATTTT
CDR3: CASSELSGNTIYF

D: NA
J: TRBJ1-5
size: NA
V: TRBV5-5
DNA: TGTGCCAGCAGCTGGGGCTGGCGGGGAGCGCTTGGAAATCAGCCCCAGCATTTT
CDR3: CASSWGWRGALGNQPQHF

D: NA
J: TRBJ2-4
size: NA
V: TRBV4-1
DNA: TGCGCCAGCAGCCAGGTTAGGTTGGGCATTCAGTACTTC
CDR3: CASSQVRLGIQYF

D: NA
J: TRBJ1-1
size: NA
V: TRBV18
DNA: TGTGCCAGCTCACCCCCCCAGTCCACTTTCACTGAAGCTTTCTTT
CDR3: CASSPPQSTFTEAFF

D: TRBD2
J: TRBJ2-3
size: NA
V: TRBV13
DNA: TGTGCCAGCAGCTTTACACTAGCGGGGGGCGCTAGCACAGATACGCAGTATTTT
CDR3: CASSFTLAGGASTDTQYF

D: NA
J: TRBJ2-3
size: NA
V: TRBV12-3/TRBV12-4
DNA: TGTGCCAGCACCCCCTGGCGGCATACGCAGTATTTT
CDR3: CASTPWRHTQYF

D: NA
J: TRBJ2-3
size: NA
V: TRBV19
DNA: TGTGCCAGTAGTATTGGGCCAGGCAGCACAGATACGCAGTATTTT
CDR3: CASSIGPGSTDTQYF

D: NA
J: TRBJ2-3
size: NA
V: TRBV9
DNA: TGTGCCAGCCAAGTGGAATATACGCAGTATTTT
CDR3: CASQVEYTQYF

D: NA
J: TRBJ2-3
size: NA
V: TRBV6-2/TRBV6-3
DNA: TGTGCCAGCAGTTTGGAGGCCGCCGATACGCAGTATTTT
CDR3: CASSLEAADTQYF

D: TRBD1
J: TRBJ2-7
size: NA
V: TRBV5-1
DNA: TGCGCCAGCAGCTACCGGACAGGGGGTACCAACGAGCAGTACTTC
CDR3: CASSYRTGGTNEQYF

D: NA
J: TRBJ2-1
size: NA
V: TRBV11-2
DNA: TGTGCCAGCAGCTCCGGGACGCCCACCTACAATGAGCAGTTCTTC
CDR3: CASSSGTPTYNEQFF

D: TRBD1
J: TRBJ1-2
size: NA
V: TRBV6-1
DNA: TGTGCCAGCAGTGAATTAGTACTCTTAGGACAGGACTATGGCTACACCTTC
CDR3: CASSELVLLGQDYGYTF

D: NA
J: TRBJ1-6
size: NA
V: TRBV7-8
DNA: TGTGCCAGCAGCTTAAACAGTCTGTCACCCCTCCACTTT
CDR3: CASSLNSLSPLHF

D: NA
J: TRBJ2-1
size: once
V: TRBV6-5
DNA: TGTGCCAGCAAATCGGACGGCAGCTCCTACAATGAGCAGTTCTTC
CDR3: CASKSDGSSYNEQFF

D: NA
J: TRBJ1-1
size: few
V: TRBV2
DNA: TGTGCCAGCAGTGAATTAGAAGACACTGAAGCTTTCTTT
CDR3: CASSELEDTEAFF

D: TRBD1
J: TRBJ1-5
size: NA
V: TRBV4-1
DNA: TGCGCCAGCAGCCAAGATTTCGGCAGGGGGCATCAGCCCCAGCATTTT
CDR3: CASSQDFGRGHQPQHF